This T cell receptor (beta chain) was identified in a study of T cell responses to AZD1222 COVID-19 vaccine. TCRdb's copy holds only in-frame clones and misses some; the assay was immunoSEQ multiplex PCR. The sample yields tens of thousands of clones, about nine tenths seen once. On this clone itself: Antigen: not known.

The CDR3 runs 17 residues. V lost 1 base, J lost 1 base, and 6 bases stayed unmatched. Germline-derived CDR1 and CDR2 are SEHNR and FQNEAQ (reference sequence). Findings of the study overall: Spike-specific TCR breadth and depth rose after two AZD1222 doses.

Sequencing was performed on peripheral blood, taken 28 days after the second AZD1222 dose. This clonotype was obtained from an adult who received the AZD1222 COVID-19 vaccine. This chain connects TRBV7-9 to TRBJ2-1; 8 bases line up with TRBD1. CDR3 DNA: TGTGCCAGCAGCTTAGGGGCGAGACAGGGGTCCTACAATGAGCAGTTCTTC. Translated, it gives CASSLGARQGSYNEQFF.